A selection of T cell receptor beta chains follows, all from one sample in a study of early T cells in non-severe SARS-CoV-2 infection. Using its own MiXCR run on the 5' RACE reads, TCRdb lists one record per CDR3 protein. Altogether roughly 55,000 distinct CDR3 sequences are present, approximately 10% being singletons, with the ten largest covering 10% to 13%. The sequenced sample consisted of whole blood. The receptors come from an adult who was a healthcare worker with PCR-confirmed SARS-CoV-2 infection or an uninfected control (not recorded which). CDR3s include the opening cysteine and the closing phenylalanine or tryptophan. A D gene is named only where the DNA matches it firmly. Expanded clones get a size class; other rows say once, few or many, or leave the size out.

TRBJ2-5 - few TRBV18 CASSSSQGWKTQYF TGTGCCAGCTCCTCCAGTCAGGGGTGGAAGACCCAGTACTTC
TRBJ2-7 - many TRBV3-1 CASSQEGNEQYF TGTGCCAGCAGCCAAGAGGGCAACGAGCAGTACTTC
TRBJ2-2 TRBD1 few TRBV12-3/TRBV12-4 CASRGTGAVTGELFF TGTGCCAGCAGGGGGACAGGGGCGGTCACCGGGGAGCTGTTTTTT
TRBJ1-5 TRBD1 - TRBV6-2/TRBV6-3 CASNRDRVLSQPQHF TGTGCCAGCAATCGGGACAGGGTTTTGAGTCAGCCCCAGCATTTT
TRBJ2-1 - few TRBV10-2 CASSNNEQFF TGCGCCAGCAGTAACAATGAGCAGTTCTTC
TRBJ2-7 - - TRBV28 CALGGDGYEQYF TGTGCGCTGGGGGGAGACGGATACGAGCAGTACTTC
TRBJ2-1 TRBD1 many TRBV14 CASSHRQGYNEQFF TGTGCCAGCAGCCATAGACAGGGGTACAATGAGCAGTTCTTC
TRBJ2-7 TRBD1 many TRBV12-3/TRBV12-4 CASRGQGAPHSYF TGTGCCAGCAGGGGACAGGGGGCCCCCCATTCATACTTC
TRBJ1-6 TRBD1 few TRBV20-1 CSGLQGSSYNSPLHF TGCAGTGGATTACAGGGGAGCTCCTATAATTCACCCCTCCACTTT
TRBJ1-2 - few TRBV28 CASSSSAYGYTF TGTGCCAGCAGTTCGAGCGCCTATGGCTACACCTTC
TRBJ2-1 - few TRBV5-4 CASSFRQGGHNEQFF TGTGCCAGCAGCTTTAGGCAGGGAGGCCACAATGAGCAGTTCTTC
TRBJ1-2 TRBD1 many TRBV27 CASSLSAGQGASGYTF TGTGCCAGCAGTTTATCGGCGGGACAGGGGGCGTCCGGCTACACCTTC
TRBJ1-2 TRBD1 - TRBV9 CASSVSHGTGTYGYTF TGTGCCAGCAGCGTGTCACACGGGACAGGGACCTATGGCTACACCTTC
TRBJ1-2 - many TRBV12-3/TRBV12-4 CASSPTQRAYGYTF TGTGCCAGCAGCCCCACACAGCGGGCCTATGGCTACACCTTC
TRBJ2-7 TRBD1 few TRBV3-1 CASSHSGTVTYEQYF TGTGCCAGCAGCCACTCCGGGACAGTTACCTACGAGCAGTACTTC
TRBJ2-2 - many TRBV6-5 CASSYTGQLTGELFF TGTGCCAGCAGTTATACTGGGCAGCTCACCGGGGAGCTGTTTTTT
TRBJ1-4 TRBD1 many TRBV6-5 CASSYGTGNEKLFF TGTGCCAGCAGTTACGGGACAGGGAATGAAAAACTGTTTTTT
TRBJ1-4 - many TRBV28 CASRRAGTEKLFF TGTGCCAGCAGACGAGCCGGGACCGAAAAACTGTTTTTT
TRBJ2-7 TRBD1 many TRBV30 CAWSRGTGLYEQYF TGTGCCTGGAGTCGTGGGACAGGGCTTTACGAGCAGTACTTC
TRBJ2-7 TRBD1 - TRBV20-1 CSARRAGQGTYEQYF TGCAGTGCTAGAAGAGCCGGACAGGGGACCTACGAGCAGTACTTC
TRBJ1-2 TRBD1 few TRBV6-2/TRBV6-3 CASSRTGTGYGYTF TGTGCCAGCAGCCGGACAGGAACAGGCTATGGCTACACCTTC
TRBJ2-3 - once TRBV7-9 CASSLMRDADTQYF TGTGCCAGCAGCTTAATGCGGGACGCAGATACGCAGTATTTT
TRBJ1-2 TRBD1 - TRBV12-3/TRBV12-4 CASREGQGMGYTF TGTGCCAGCAGGGAGGGACAGGGGATGGGCTACACCTTC
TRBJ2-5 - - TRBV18 CASSPPGAETQYF TGTGCCAGCTCACCACCGGGGGCGGAGACCCAGTACTTC
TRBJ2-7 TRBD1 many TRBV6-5 CASRRQGAAYEQYF TGTGCCAGCAGGAGACAGGGGGCAGCATACGAGCAGTACTTC
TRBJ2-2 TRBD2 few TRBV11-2 CASSLEAGGNGELFF TGTGCCAGCAGCTTAGAAGCGGGGGGAAACGGGGAGCTGTTTTTT
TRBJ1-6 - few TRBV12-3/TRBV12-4 CASKGSSYNSPLHF TGTGCCAGCAAGGGGAGCTCCTATAATTCACCCCTCCACTTT
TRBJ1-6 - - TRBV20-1 CSARTGHPRTPLHF TGCAGTGCGAGAACGGGACACCCACGGACACCCCTCCACTTT
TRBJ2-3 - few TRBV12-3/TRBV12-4 CASRLRDTDTQYF TGTGCCAGCAGACTCAGGGATACAGATACGCAGTATTTT
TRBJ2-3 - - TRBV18 CASSPRRESTDTQYF TGTGCCAGCTCACCAAGGAGAGAGAGCACAGATACGCAGTATTTT
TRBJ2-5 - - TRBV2 CASKQDQETQYF TGTGCCAGCAAACAGGACCAAGAGACCCAGTACTTC
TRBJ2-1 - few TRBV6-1 CASSDLSGSYNEQFF TGTGCCAGCAGTGATCTAAGCGGGTCTTACAATGAGCAGTTCTTC
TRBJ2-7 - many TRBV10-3 CAIAASSYEQYF TGTGCCATCGCGGCTAGCAGCTACGAGCAGTACTTC
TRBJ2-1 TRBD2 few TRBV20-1 CSASHRLARNNEQFF TGCAGTGCTTCCCACCGACTAGCGCGCAACAATGAGCAGTTCTTC
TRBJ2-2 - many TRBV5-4 CASSVGRGAAGELFF TGTGCCAGCAGCGTGGGACGGGGTGCCGCCGGGGAGCTGTTTTTT
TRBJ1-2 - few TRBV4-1 CASSQEQVGSYGYTF TGCGCCAGCAGCCAAGAACAGGTGGGCTCCTATGGCTACACCTTC
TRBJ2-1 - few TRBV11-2 CASSLGTGAPNEQFF TGTGCCAGCAGCTTAGGGACGGGAGCCCCCAATGAGCAGTTCTTC
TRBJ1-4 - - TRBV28 CASSLPITGTNEKLFF TGTGCCAGCAGTTTACCAATCACAGGGACTAATGAAAAACTGTTTTTT
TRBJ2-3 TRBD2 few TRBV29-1 CSVFRGGTDTQYF TGCAGCGTTTTCCGGGGGGGCACAGATACGCAGTATTTT
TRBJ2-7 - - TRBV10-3 CAISEEVGYEQYF TGTGCCATCAGTGAGGAGGTCGGCTACGAGCAGTACTTC
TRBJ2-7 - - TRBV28 CASSFTWSRDINRPSYEQYF TGTGCCAGCAGTTTTACCTGGTCCCGGGACATTAACCGACCCTCCTACGAGCAGTACTTC
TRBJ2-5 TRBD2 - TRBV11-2 CASSLFPVGGETQYF TGTGCCAGCAGCTTATTCCCCGTGGGAGGGGAGACCCAGTACTTC
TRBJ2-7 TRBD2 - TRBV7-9 CASSLGLAGGYEQYF TGTGCCAGCAGCCTGGGACTAGCGGGGGGTTACGAGCAGTACTTC
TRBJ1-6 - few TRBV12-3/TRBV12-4 CASSLGPFNSPLHF TGTGCCAGCAGTTTAGGACCGTTTAATTCACCCCTCCACTTT
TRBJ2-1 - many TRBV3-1 CASSQDYGTWFF TGTGCCAGCAGCCAGGATTACGGGACCTGGTTCTTC
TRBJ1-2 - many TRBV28 CASSSGSFNYGYTF TGTGCCAGCAGTTCAGGGTCCTTCAACTATGGCTACACCTTC
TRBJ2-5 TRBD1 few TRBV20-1 CSAPRQGAETQYF TGCAGTGCGCCGAGACAGGGGGCAGAGACCCAGTACTTC
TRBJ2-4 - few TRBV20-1 CSARVGKGAKNIQYF TGCAGTGCTAGAGTAGGGAAGGGGGCCAAAAACATTCAGTACTTC